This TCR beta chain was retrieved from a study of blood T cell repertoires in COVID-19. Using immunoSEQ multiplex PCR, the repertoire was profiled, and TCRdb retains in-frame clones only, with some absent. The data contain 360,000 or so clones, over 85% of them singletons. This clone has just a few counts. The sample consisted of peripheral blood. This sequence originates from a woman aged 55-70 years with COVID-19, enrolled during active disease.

CDR3 nucleotides: TGTGCCAGCAGCGCCGACAGGTACTATGGCTACACCTTC. Translation gives CASSADRYYGYTF. V and J are TRBV6-5 and TRBJ1-2; D may be TRBD1 (6 bases). The CDR3 sequence is 13 residues long. Trimming took off 6 bases at V and 3 bases at J, with 11 bases between the two ends. Germline V gene lookup returns CDR1 MNHEY and CDR2 SVGAGI.